This is a list of T cell receptor beta chains from one sample in a study of PD-1 blockade in classical Hodgkin lymphoma. The protocol was immunoSEQ multiplex PCR, while the TCRdb copy is restricted to in-frame clones and leaves out a portion. In the table there are about 12,000 clones, about nine tenths of which are singletons. Sequencing was performed on peripheral blood mononuclear cells (PBMCs), taken at baseline. The source is a human donor with classical Hodgkin lymphoma. Each CDR3 is given with its conserved first and last residue. A D gene is named only where the DNA matches it firmly. Clone size is given for some rows only: seen once, a few or many times, or a class if the clone is expanded.

.	TRBV19	TRBD1	TRBJ1-1	TGTGCCAGTAATCACCCGGGGTTCTTTTCGACAGGGGGCCTTTCTGAAGCTTTCTTT	CASNHPGFFSTGGLSEAFF
.	TRBV29-1	.	TRBJ2-3	TGCAGCGTTGTCCCCAGCGGCAGGGTTGTTACGCAGTATTTT	CSVVPSGRVVTQYF
.	TRBV30	.	TRBJ1-5	TGTGCCTGGAGTGGTATCAGGGAGAGTCAGCCCCAGCATTTT	CAWSGIRESQPQHF
.	TRBV27	TRBD2	TRBJ2-1	TGTGCCAGCAGTTTAACTCCTAGCGGGGGGGCACGGGAGCAGTTCTTC	CASSLTPSGGAREQFF
.	TRBV5-1	TRBD2	TRBJ2-5	TGCGCCAGCAGCTTGGGGCGCGGGGGGGCCCAGGAGACCCAGTACTTC	CASSLGRGGAQETQYF
.	TRBV5-4	.	TRBJ2-1	TGTGCCAGCAGCTTTGCTAACAGAGAGCAGTTCTTC	CASSFANREQFF
.	TRBV6-6	.	TRBJ1-2	TGTGCCAGCAGTTACTCAGACAGCTCCTATGGCTACACCTTC	CASSYSDSSYGYTF
.	TRBV5-1	.	TRBJ2-7	TGCGCCAGCACCTACCTCGCAGGGACCTACGAGCAGTACTTC	CASTYLAGTYEQYF
.	TRBV5-5	TRBD1	TRBJ2-2	TGTGCCAGCAGCGACGTAGGGACAGCAGAGAACACCGGGGAGCTGTTTTTT	CASSDVGTAENTGELFF
.	TRBV7-2	TRBD2	TRBJ2-3	TGTGCCAGCAGCGGCAGCGGGGGGAGCCCAGATACGCAGTATTTT	CASSGSGGSPDTQYF
.	TRBV6-5	.	TRBJ2-2	TGTGCCACCTGGGGACCGAACACCGGGGAGCTGTTTTTT	CATWGPNTGELFF
.	TRBV6-1	.	TRBJ1-2	TGTGCCAGCAGCCCCCTCCCCAGACCTAGCTATGGCTACACCTTC	CASSPLPRPSYGYTF
.	TRBV11-2	TRBD1	TRBJ2-5	TGTGCCAGCAAGTCCCTTCTGGGACAGGGTCAGACCCAGTACTTC	CASKSLLGQGQTQYF
.	TRBV6-5	.	TRBJ1-1	TGTGCCAGCAGCAGAAAAAGAGTGAACACTGAAGCTTTCTTT	CASSRKRVNTEAFF
.	TRBV7-2	TRBD1	TRBJ2-2	TGTGCCAGCAGCTTAAGGAGGAGACAGGGCCCCGGGGAGCTGTTTTTT	CASSLRRRQGPGELFF
.	TRBV6-1	.	TRBJ1-1	TGTGCCAGCGAAGGGGGGTCGGGCACTGAAGCTTTCTTT	CASEGGSGTEAFF
.	TRBV15	.	TRBJ1-2	TGTGCCACCAGCAGAGATCGGAGGGGCGGGTATGGCTACACCTTC	CATSRDRRGGYGYTF
.	TRBV5-5	.	TRBJ2-5	TGTGCCAGCAGCATGACGGACAGACAAGAGACCCAGTACTTC	CASSMTDRQETQYF
.	TRBV18	.	TRBJ1-6	TGTGCCAGCTCAGAGTACCGGTTAGGGGATTCACCCCTCCACTTT	CASSEYRLGDSPLHF
.	TRBV19	.	TRBJ2-1	TGTGCCAGTAGTAGTGGCGCTGGGCACCTAGGGTACAATGAGCAGTTCTTC	CASSSGAGHLGYNEQFF
.	TRBV7-8	.	TRBJ2-6	TGTGCCAGCAGCCGCCTCGGGGCCAACGTCCTGACTTTC	CASSRLGANVLTF
.	TRBV7-8	.	TRBJ2-7	TGTGCCAGCAGCCGGGTACCCAACCCCTCCTACGAGCAGTACTTC	CASSRVPNPSYEQYF
.	TRBV5-8	TRBD2	TRBJ2-1	TGTGCCAGCAGCTTGGGGCGGGGGGGAACGTACAATGAGCAGTTCTTC	CASSLGRGGTYNEQFF
.	TRBV6-6	TRBD1	TRBJ2-7	TGTGCCAGCAGCCCCGGGACAGGGCCGACCTACGAGCAGTACTTC	CASSPGTGPTYEQYF
.	TRBV5-1	.	TRBJ2-3	TGCGCCAGCGGCAGAGGGGCTAGCACAGATACGCAGTATTTT	CASGRGASTDTQYF
.	TRBV5-6	.	TRBJ2-2	TGTGCCAGCAGCCGACAGTTCAACACCGGGGAGCTGTTTTTT	CASSRQFNTGELFF
.	TRBV7-8	.	TRBJ1-1	TGTGCCAGCAGCTTAGGAGCACAGGGAAACACTGAAGCTTTCTTT	CASSLGAQGNTEAFF
.	TRBV10-1	.	TRBJ2-3	TGCGCCAGCAGTGAACGTGGTTCAAGCACAGATACGCAGTATTTT	CASSERGSSTDTQYF
few	TRBV7-9	.	TRBJ1-2	TGTGCCAGCAGCTTAGAGGACGGGCCGACCTATGGCTACACCTTC	CASSLEDGPTYGYTF
.	TRBV21-1	.	TRBJ1-5	TGTGCCAGCAGCAAAGACGGTTCAGGGATGCATAGCAATCAGCCCCAGCATTTT	CASSKDGSGMHSNQPQHF
.	TRBV10-1	.	TRBJ2-2	TGCGCCAGCAGACAGACGGGGGATACCGGGGAGCTGTTTTTT	CASRQTGDTGELFF
.	TRBV30	.	TRBJ2-1	TGTGCCTGGAGTGCAACTCGTTCCGGGCCTTTAGATGAGCAGTTCTTC	CAWSATRSGPLDEQFF
.	TRBV6-5	.	TRBJ2-6	TGTGCCAGCAGCTTACAGGGTTCTGGGGCCAACGTCCTGACTTTC	CASSLQGSGANVLTF
.	TRBV7-9	TRBD1	TRBJ1-4	TGTGCCAGCAGCTTAGGTGGGACAGGGGGCGAAGGAAAACTGTTTTTT	CASSLGGTGGEGKLFF
.	TRBV18	.	TRBJ2-7	TGTGCCAGCTCACCACAGGGGTCCTACGAGCAGTACTTC	CASSPQGSYEQYF
.	TRBV5-1	TRBD2	TRBJ2-3	TGCGCCAGCAGCTCGACTAGCGGGGGGCCCCCAGATACGCAGTATTTT	CASSSTSGGPPDTQYF
.	TRBV30	.	TRBJ2-6	TGTGCCTGGAGCTCCGGGGCCAACGTCCTGACTTTC	CAWSSGANVLTF
once	TRBV4-2	.	TRBJ2-7	TGTGCCAGCAGCCAAGGGGACGACGGCTCCTACGAGCAGTACTTC	CASSQGDDGSYEQYF
.	TRBV2	.	TRBJ2-7	TGTGCCAGCAGTGATGCAGGGGAAGGGTGGGCCGAGCAGTACTTC	CASSDAGEGWAEQYF
.	TRBV11-1	TRBD1	TRBJ2-2	TGTGCCAGCAGCACAGGGGGGACCCCAGGTGGCGGGGAGCTGTTTTTT	CASSTGGTPGGGELFF
once	TRBV7-9	.	TRBJ2-7	TGTGCCAGCAGCTTAGCTTTGGGCTACGAGCAGTACTTC	CASSLALGYEQYF
.	TRBV27	TRBD1	TRBJ2-7	TGTGCCAGCAGTCCACAGGGGGAACGTTTATACGAGCAGTACTTC	CASSPQGERLYEQYF
.	TRBV9	.	TRBJ1-2	TGTGCCAGCAGCGCAGCCTCCTATGGCTACACCTTC	CASSAASYGYTF
.	TRBV11-1	TRBD2	TRBJ2-1	TGTGCCAGCAGCTATACACTACTCGCGGGGGACAATGAGCAGTTCTTC	CASSYTLLAGDNEQFF
.	TRBV4-2	TRBD2	TRBJ2-7	TGTGCCAGCAGCCTACACAGCGGGAACACCTACGAGCAGTACTTC	CASSLHSGNTYEQYF
.	TRBV19	.	TRBJ2-1	TGTGCCAGTAGTATGGGTAGCACGTACAATGAGCAGTTCTTC	CASSMGSTYNEQFF
.	TRBV7-9	.	TRBJ1-5	TGTGCCAGCAGCCCGGACGGAAATCAGCCCCAGCATTTT	CASSPDGNQPQHF
.	TRBV5-1	TRBD1	TRBJ2-7	TGCGCCAGCAGCTTTTCGGGACAGGGCTACGAGCAGTACTTC	CASSFSGQGYEQYF
.	TRBV5-1	.	TRBJ2-1	TGCGCCAGCAGCTTGGGGAACTCCTACAATGAGCAGTTCTTC	CASSLGNSYNEQFF
.	TRBV5-1	.	TRBJ2-2	TGCGCCAGCAGCTTGCCCGAAAACACCGGGGAGCTGTTTTTT	CASSLPENTGELFF
.	TRBV5-4	.	TRBJ2-1	TGTGCCAGCAGCCCTAGGACGTTGCGGGCCAAGGGTGGTGAGCAGTTCTTC	CASSPRTLRAKGGEQFF
.	TRBV5-1	TRBD2	TRBJ2-1	TGCGCCAGCAGCTTGGATCGGTGGGCTAGCGGGGTCAACAATGAGCAGTTCTTC	CASSLDRWASGVNNEQFF
.	TRBV7-2	.	TRBJ2-1	TGTGCCAGCAGCTTAACACCCGGGACACTCCGTTACAATGAGCAGTTCTTC	CASSLTPGTLRYNEQFF
.	TRBV27	.	TRBJ2-7	TGTGCCAGCAGTTTTGGGGCAAACGCTTACGAGCAGTACTTC	CASSFGANAYEQYF
.	TRBV6-6	.	TRBJ1-3	TGTGCCAGCAGCAGGGACTTCGGGGACACCATATATTTT	CASSRDFGDTIYF
.	TRBV15	.	TRBJ2-7	TGTGCCACCAGCAGGGCGTTTACAGGGTCGTCCTACGAGCAGTACTTC	CATSRAFTGSSYEQYF
.	TRBV5-6	.	TRBJ1-3	TGTGCCAGCAGCCCGGTAGGACAACTCTCTGGAAACACCATATATTTT	CASSPVGQLSGNTIYF